This T cell receptor beta chain was sequenced for a study of T cells in Graves' hyperthyroidism and ophthalmopathy. J was trimmed by 6 bases and V by 6 bases; bases with no gene match: 18. CDR3 length equals 18 residues. Germline V gene lookup returns CDR1 MNHNS and CDR2 SASEGT. Researchers amplified the TCR beta CDR3 regions from RNA transcripts. HTBI primers were employed in a first-round RT-PCR of the TCR CDR3. TCRdb re-called the multiplex PCR reads with MiXCR, one entry per CDR3 protein. The data show about 570,000 distinct CDR3 sequences, 12% to 15% seen once. Diagnoses were made from clinical symptoms, serum measures (thyroxine and TRAb), thyroid ultrasound and orbital computed tomography. The sample holds many counts of this clonotype.

J is TRBJ2-2 and V is TRBV6-1; TRBD1 matches 8 bases. The receptor was isolated from a woman aged 40 to 50 with Graves' hyperthyroidism. The sample consisted of blood. CDR3 DNA: TGTGCCAGCAGGGGACAGGCTTCTATCGCTGACGGGGCCGGGGAGCTGTTTTTT. It codes for CASRGQASIADGAGELFF.